Given below is one T cell receptor beta chain in context. Its specificity is unknown. The data were taken from a study of tumor and adjacent non-tumor tissue in lung cancer. Findings of the study overall: Compared with tumor, normal lung showed significantly lower TCR diversity.

A modified ARM-PCR protocol with three rounds of nested PCR amplified TCRbeta. TCRdb called the multiplex PCR reads again in MiXCR, with one record for every CDR3 protein. The sample lists fewer than 100,000 distinct CDR3 sequences, approximately 80% occurring once. The template was RNA from unsorted bulk tissue. Distant lung tissue was collected more than 3 cm away from the tumor edge. Newly diagnosed lung cancer patients had thoracic surgery in China, August–late 2014, without prior chemotherapy. The CDR3 runs 15 residues. Per germline, CDR1 MNHEY and CDR2 SVGEGT. This receptor was identified in a man aged 55 to 70 with non-small cell lung cancer. The chain recombines TRBV6-2 or TRBV6-3 with TRBJ2-3; 11 nucleotides align to TRBD2. What was sequenced was distant non-tumor lung tissue. DNA for the CDR3: TGTGCACGCAGTTGGACTAGCGGGAGCACAGATACGCAGTATTTT. This gives the protein CARSWTSGSTDTQYF.